These T cell receptor beta chains were read from a single sample in a study of Graves' ophthalmopathy and Graves' hyperthyroidism. TCRdb re-called the multiplex PCR reads with MiXCR, one entry per CDR3 protein. The repertoire has about 500,000 distinct CDR3 sequences, approximately 37% of them found once; the top ten carry 3.5% to 5%. Sequencing was done on a sample of peripheral blood or thyroid tissue (not recorded which). These receptors originate from an adult man with Graves' hyperthyroidism. CDR3s include the opening cysteine and the closing phenylalanine or tryptophan. A D gene is named only where the DNA matches it firmly. Clone size is not always given. Where it is, it says once, few, many or a class for expanded clones.

cdr3_aa: CASSVDRAHEQYF
cdr3_nt: TGTGCCAGCAGCGTAGACAGGGCTCACGAGCAGTACTTC
v_call: TRBV7-2
clone_size: .
j_call: TRBJ2-7
d_call: TRBD1

cdr3_aa: CASSPMGNTEAFF
cdr3_nt: TGTGCCAGTAGCCCGATGGGGAACACTGAAGCTTTCTTT
v_call: TRBV19
clone_size: .
j_call: TRBJ1-1
d_call: .

cdr3_aa: CASSLAGHSVPNTGELFF
cdr3_nt: TGTGCCAGCAGCTTAGCGGGCCATAGCGTCCCGAACACCGGGGAGCTGTTTTTT
v_call: TRBV7-2
clone_size: many
j_call: TRBJ2-2
d_call: .

cdr3_aa: CASSVEDQANGKLFF
cdr3_nt: TGTGCCAGCAGCGTAGAGGACCAAGCTAATGGAAAACTGTTTTTT
v_call: TRBV9
clone_size: .
j_call: TRBJ1-4
d_call: .

cdr3_aa: CASSLFRDSYNEQFF
cdr3_nt: TGTGCCAGCAGCTTATTCCGGGACAGTTACAATGAGCAGTTCTTC
v_call: TRBV7-3
clone_size: .
j_call: TRBJ2-1
d_call: TRBD1

cdr3_aa: CSARDASGIYGYTF
cdr3_nt: TGCAGTGCTAGAGACGCTTCAGGGATCTATGGCTACACCTTC
v_call: TRBV20-1
clone_size: many
j_call: TRBJ1-2
d_call: .

cdr3_aa: CSVEAGSEAFF
cdr3_nt: TGCAGCGTTGAGGCAGGGTCTGAAGCTTTCTTT
v_call: TRBV29-1
clone_size: .
j_call: TRBJ1-1
d_call: .

cdr3_aa: CSASWGQETQYF
cdr3_nt: TGCAGTGCTAGTTGGGGGCAAGAGACCCAGTACTTC
v_call: TRBV20-1
clone_size: many
j_call: TRBJ2-5
d_call: .

cdr3_aa: CAWSSGLRTPLHF
cdr3_nt: TGTGCCTGGAGTTCGGGGTTAAGGACACCCCTCCACTTT
v_call: TRBV30
clone_size: .
j_call: TRBJ1-6
d_call: .

cdr3_aa: CAMSDRLQGGYTF
cdr3_nt: TGTGCCATGTCGGACAGACTACAAGGCGGCTACACCTTC
v_call: TRBV10-3
clone_size: many
j_call: TRBJ1-2
d_call: .

cdr3_aa: CSALRTSGGTRYQETQYF
cdr3_nt: TGCAGTGCCCTGAGGACTAGCGGGGGGACCAGGTACCAAGAGACCCAGTACTTC
v_call: TRBV20-1
clone_size: .
j_call: TRBJ2-5
d_call: TRBD2

cdr3_aa: CATSDTRTGGGTEAFF
cdr3_nt: TGTGCCACCAGTGATACGAGGACAGGGGGTGGAACTGAAGCTTTCTTT
v_call: TRBV24-1
clone_size: .
j_call: TRBJ1-1
d_call: TRBD1

cdr3_aa: CSARGARQYGYTF
cdr3_nt: TGCAGTGCTAGAGGGGCCAGACAGTATGGCTACACCTTC
v_call: TRBV20-1
clone_size: many
j_call: TRBJ1-2
d_call: .

cdr3_aa: CASSPNRGYRTEAFF
cdr3_nt: TGTGCCAGTAGTCCCAACAGGGGGTATAGGACTGAAGCTTTCTTT
v_call: TRBV19
clone_size: .
j_call: TRBJ1-1
d_call: TRBD1

cdr3_aa: CASSQGVRLAGPNTGELFF
cdr3_nt: TGTGCCAGCAGCCAAGGCGTCCGACTAGCGGGACCGAACACCGGGGAGCTGTTTTTT
v_call: TRBV7-9
clone_size: .
j_call: TRBJ2-2
d_call: TRBD2

cdr3_aa: CASSLQAPGGYTF
cdr3_nt: TGTGCCAGCAGCTTACAGGCGCCGGGCGGCTACACCTTC
v_call: TRBV7-7
clone_size: .
j_call: TRBJ1-2
d_call: .

cdr3_aa: CSARDSRGRTEAFF
cdr3_nt: TGCAGTGCTAGAGATTCCCGGGGACGCACTGAAGCTTTCTTT
v_call: TRBV20-1
clone_size: .
j_call: TRBJ1-1
d_call: .

cdr3_aa: CASSLASGGATYNEQFF
cdr3_nt: TGTGCCAGCAGCTTAGCTAGCGGGGGGGCGACCTACAATGAGCAGTTTTTT
v_call: TRBV7-3
clone_size: .
j_call: TRBJ2-2
d_call: TRBD2

cdr3_aa: CASSLDATTSSYNEQFF
cdr3_nt: TGTGCCAGCAGCTTAGATGCGACGACAAGCTCCTACAATGAGCAGTTCTTC
v_call: TRBV7-2
clone_size: once
j_call: TRBJ2-1
d_call: .

cdr3_aa: CASLSAVNTEAFF
cdr3_nt: TGTGCCAGCCTGTCTGCGGTAAACACTGAAGCTTTCTTT
v_call: TRBV6-5
clone_size: many
j_call: TRBJ1-1
d_call: .

cdr3_aa: CASSAAGTANYGYTF
cdr3_nt: TGTGCCAGCAGCGCGGCCGGGACAGCTAACTATGGCTACACCTTC
v_call: TRBV9
clone_size: .
j_call: TRBJ1-2
d_call: TRBD1

cdr3_aa: CASSSTGTGGPYEQYF
cdr3_nt: TGTGCCAGCAGTTCCACCGGGACAGGGGGCCCCTACGAGCAGTACTTC
v_call: TRBV7-9
clone_size: .
j_call: TRBJ2-7
d_call: TRBD1

cdr3_aa: CASSLYSGTKGNTIYF
cdr3_nt: TGTGCCAGCAGCTTGTACTCCGGGACAAAGGGAAACACCATATATTTT
v_call: TRBV5-5
clone_size: few
j_call: TRBJ1-3
d_call: .

cdr3_aa: CASSEESLGSQHF
cdr3_nt: TGTGCCAGCAGTGAAGAGTCTCTGGGGTCCCAGCATTTT
v_call: TRBV2
clone_size: many
j_call: TRBJ1-5
d_call: .

cdr3_aa: CASSEGVAVQETQYF
cdr3_nt: TGTGCCAGCAGCGAAGGGGTAGCTGTCCAAGAGACCCAGTACTTC
v_call: TRBV7-2
clone_size: .
j_call: TRBJ2-5
d_call: .

cdr3_aa: CASSTGQGIQETQYF
cdr3_nt: TGTGCCAGCAGCACCGGACAGGGCATTCAAGAGACCCAGTACTTC
v_call: TRBV7-2
clone_size: .
j_call: TRBJ2-5
d_call: TRBD1

cdr3_aa: CASSVAPVQETQYF
cdr3_nt: TGTGCCAGCAGCGTAGCTCCGGTTCAAGAGACCCAGTACTTC
v_call: TRBV9
clone_size: many
j_call: TRBJ2-5
d_call: .

cdr3_aa: CSATLGGGNEKLFF
cdr3_nt: TGCAGTGCTACCCTGGGAGGGGGTAATGAAAAACTGTTTTTT
v_call: TRBV20-1
clone_size: few
j_call: TRBJ1-4
d_call: .

cdr3_aa: CASSVTWTSGRATYYEQYF
cdr3_nt: TGTGCCAGCAGCGTAACCTGGACTAGCGGGAGGGCCACTTACTACGAGCAGTACTTC
v_call: TRBV9
clone_size: many
j_call: TRBJ2-7
d_call: TRBD2

cdr3_aa: CSVGEGAGNSPLHF
cdr3_nt: TGCAGCGTTGGGGAGGGGGCGGGTAATTCACCCCTCCACTTT
v_call: TRBV29-1
clone_size: many
j_call: TRBJ1-6
d_call: TRBD1

cdr3_aa: CASSQGANPGAFF
cdr3_nt: TGTGCCAGCAGCCAAGGGGCCAACCCTGGAGCTTTCTTT
v_call: TRBV14
clone_size: .
j_call: TRBJ1-1
d_call: .

cdr3_aa: CSARDPFRKASTDTQYF
cdr3_nt: TGCAGTGCTAGAGACCCTTTCAGGAAGGCGTCGACAGATACGCAGTATTTT
v_call: TRBV20-1
clone_size: .
j_call: TRBJ2-3
d_call: .

cdr3_aa: CASSLSGGALNTEAFF
cdr3_nt: TGTGCCAGCAGTTTATCTGGGGGGGCCTTGAACACTGAAGCTTTCTTT
v_call: TRBV7-3
clone_size: .
j_call: TRBJ1-1
d_call: .

cdr3_aa: CSARRSGGEQYF
cdr3_nt: TGCAGTGCTAGACGGAGCGGGGGGGAGCAGTACTTC
v_call: TRBV20-1
clone_size: .
j_call: TRBJ2-7
d_call: TRBD2

cdr3_aa: CASSPGLAGVSEQFF
cdr3_nt: TGTGCCAGCAGCCCCGGACTAGCGGGAGTTTCTGAGCAGTTCTTC
v_call: TRBV7-2
clone_size: .
j_call: TRBJ2-1
d_call: TRBD2

cdr3_aa: CASSLGNRGPTDTQYF
cdr3_nt: TGTGCCAGCAGCTTAGGAAACAGGGGACCCACAGATACGCAGTATTTT
v_call: TRBV7-9
clone_size: .
j_call: TRBJ2-3
d_call: TRBD1

cdr3_aa: CASSIHSDGGDQPQHF
cdr3_nt: TGTGCCAGTAGTATACATTCAGACGGTGGTGATCAGCCCCAGCATTTT
v_call: TRBV19
clone_size: few
j_call: TRBJ1-5
d_call: .

cdr3_aa: CAITTTAGYGYTF
cdr3_nt: TGTGCCATCACTACGACAGCTGGCTATGGCTACACCTTC
v_call: TRBV10-3
clone_size: many
j_call: TRBJ1-2
d_call: .